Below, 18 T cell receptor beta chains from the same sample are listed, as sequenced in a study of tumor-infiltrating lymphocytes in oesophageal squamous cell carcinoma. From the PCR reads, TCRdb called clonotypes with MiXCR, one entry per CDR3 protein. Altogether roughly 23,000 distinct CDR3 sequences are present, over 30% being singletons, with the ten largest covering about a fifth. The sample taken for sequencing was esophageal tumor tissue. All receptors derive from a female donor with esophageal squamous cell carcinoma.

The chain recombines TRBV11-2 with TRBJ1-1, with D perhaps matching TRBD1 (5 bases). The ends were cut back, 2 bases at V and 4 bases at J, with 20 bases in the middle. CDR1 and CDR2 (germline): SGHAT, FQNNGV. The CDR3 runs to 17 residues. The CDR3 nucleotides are TGTGCCAGCAGCTTAATCGGGGCGGGATACATGAGCACTGAAGCTTTCTTT. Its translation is CASSLIGAGYMSTEAFF.

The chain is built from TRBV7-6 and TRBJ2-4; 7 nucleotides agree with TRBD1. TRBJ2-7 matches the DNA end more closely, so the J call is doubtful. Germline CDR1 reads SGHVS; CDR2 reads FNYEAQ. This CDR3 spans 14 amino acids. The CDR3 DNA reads TGTGCCAGCAGCCTCGGGACAGTGAATTACGAGCAGTACTTC. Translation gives CASSLGTVNYEQYF.

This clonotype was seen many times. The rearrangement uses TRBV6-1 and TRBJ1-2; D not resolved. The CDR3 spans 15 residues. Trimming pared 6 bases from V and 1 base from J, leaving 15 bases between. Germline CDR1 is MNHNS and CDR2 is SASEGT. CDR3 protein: CASSRNIVLNYGYTF. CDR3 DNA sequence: TGTGCCAGCAGCAGGAACATCGTACTTAACTATGGCTACACCTTC.

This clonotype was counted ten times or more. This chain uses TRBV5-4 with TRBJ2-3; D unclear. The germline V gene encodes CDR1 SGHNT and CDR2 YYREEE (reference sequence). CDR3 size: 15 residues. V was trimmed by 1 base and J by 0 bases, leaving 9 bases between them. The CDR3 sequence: CASSLFSASTDTQYF. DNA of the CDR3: TGTGCCAGCAGCTTGTTTTCAGCTAGCACAGATACGCAGTATTTT. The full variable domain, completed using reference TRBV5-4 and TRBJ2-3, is ETGVTQSPTHLIKTRGQQVTLRCSSQSGHNTVSWYQQALGQGPQFIFQYYREEENGRGNFPPRFSGLQFPNYSSELNVNALELDDSALYLCASSLFSASTDTQYFGPGTRLTVL.

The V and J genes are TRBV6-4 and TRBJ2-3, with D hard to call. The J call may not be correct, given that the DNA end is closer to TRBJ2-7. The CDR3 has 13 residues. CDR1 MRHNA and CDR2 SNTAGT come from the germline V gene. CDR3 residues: CASSESTYNEQYF. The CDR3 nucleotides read TGTGCCAGCAGTGAAAGTACCTATAATGAGCAGTACTTC.

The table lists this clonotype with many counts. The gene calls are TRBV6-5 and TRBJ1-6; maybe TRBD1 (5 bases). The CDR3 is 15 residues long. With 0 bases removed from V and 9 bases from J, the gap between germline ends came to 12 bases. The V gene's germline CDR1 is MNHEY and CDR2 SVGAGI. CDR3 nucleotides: TGTGCCAGCAGTTACTCGCAGGGTTTAGGTTCACCCCTCCACTTT. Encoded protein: CASSYSQGLGSPLHF.

Written as DNA, the CDR3 is TGTGCCAGCAGCTTAATGCTGGGGGAAAAACTGTTTTTT. Encoded protein: CASSLMLGEKLFF. The chain links TRBV7-6 to TRBJ1-4; no reliable D call. CDR1 and CDR2 (germline): SGHVS, FNYEAQ. There are 13 residues in the CDR3. V shed 2 bases and J shed 8 bases, with 9 bases lying between them.

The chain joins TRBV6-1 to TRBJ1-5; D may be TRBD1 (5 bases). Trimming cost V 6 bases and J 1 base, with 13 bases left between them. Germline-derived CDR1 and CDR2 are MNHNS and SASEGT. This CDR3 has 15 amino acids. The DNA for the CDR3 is TGTGCCAGCAGCGAGTTGTGGGGGAGCAATCAGCCCCAGCATTTT. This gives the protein CASSELWGSNQPQHF.

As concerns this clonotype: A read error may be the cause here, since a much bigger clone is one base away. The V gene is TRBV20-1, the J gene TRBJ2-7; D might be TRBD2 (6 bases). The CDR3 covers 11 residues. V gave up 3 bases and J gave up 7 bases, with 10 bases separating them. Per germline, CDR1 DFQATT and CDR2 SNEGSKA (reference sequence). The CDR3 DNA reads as TGCAGTGCTAGGGACTACAATGAGCAGTACTTC. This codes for CSARDYNEQYF.

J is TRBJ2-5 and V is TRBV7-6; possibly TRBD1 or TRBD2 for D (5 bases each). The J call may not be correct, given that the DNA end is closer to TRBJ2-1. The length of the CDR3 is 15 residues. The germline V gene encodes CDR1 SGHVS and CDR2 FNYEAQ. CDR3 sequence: CASSFVYGTHNEQFF. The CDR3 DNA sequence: TGTGCCAGCAGCTTCGTGTACGGGACCCACAATGAGCAGTTCTTC.

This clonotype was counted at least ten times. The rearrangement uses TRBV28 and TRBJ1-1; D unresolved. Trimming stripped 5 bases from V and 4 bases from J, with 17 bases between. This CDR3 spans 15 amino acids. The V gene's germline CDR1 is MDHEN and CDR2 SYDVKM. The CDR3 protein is CASSGSGPVITEAFF. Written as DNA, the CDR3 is TGTGCCAGCAGTGGTTCAGGCCCAGTTATCACTGAAGCTTTCTTT.

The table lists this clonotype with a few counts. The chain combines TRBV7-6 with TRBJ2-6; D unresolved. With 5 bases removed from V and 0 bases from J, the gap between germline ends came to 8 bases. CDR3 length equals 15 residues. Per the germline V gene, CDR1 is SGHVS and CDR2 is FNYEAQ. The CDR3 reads CASSTVFSGANVLTF. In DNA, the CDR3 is TGTGCCAGCAGCACAGTGTTCTCTGGGGCCAACGTCCTGACTTTC.

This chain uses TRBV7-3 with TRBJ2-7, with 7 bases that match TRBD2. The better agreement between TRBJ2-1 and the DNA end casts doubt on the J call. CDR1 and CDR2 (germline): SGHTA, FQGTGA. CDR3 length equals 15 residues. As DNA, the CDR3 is TGTGCCAGCAGCTTAGAGGGCGGGAGCTACAATGAGCAGTTCTTC. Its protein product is CASSLEGGSYNEQFF.

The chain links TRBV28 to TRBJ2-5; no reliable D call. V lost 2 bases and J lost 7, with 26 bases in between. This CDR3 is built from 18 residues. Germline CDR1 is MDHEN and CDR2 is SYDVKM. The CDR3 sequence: CASSLRVGLGKLSGTQYF. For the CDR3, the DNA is TGTGCCAGCAGTTTAAGGGTGGGCCTGGGTAAGTTATCTGGGACCCAGTACTTC.

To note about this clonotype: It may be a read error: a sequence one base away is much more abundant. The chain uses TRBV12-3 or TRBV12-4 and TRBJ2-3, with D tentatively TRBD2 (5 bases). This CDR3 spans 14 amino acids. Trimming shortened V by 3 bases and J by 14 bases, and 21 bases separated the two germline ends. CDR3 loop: CASSLGTNTGELYF. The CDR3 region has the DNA TGTGCCAGCAGTTTGGGTACGAACACCGGGGAGCTGTATTTT.

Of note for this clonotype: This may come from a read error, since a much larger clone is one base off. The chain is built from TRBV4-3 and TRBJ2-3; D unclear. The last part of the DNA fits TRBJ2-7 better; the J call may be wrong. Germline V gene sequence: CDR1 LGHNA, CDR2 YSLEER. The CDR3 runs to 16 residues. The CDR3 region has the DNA TGCGCCAGCAGCCAAGAGTACAGCAACTCCTACAATGAGCAGTACTTC. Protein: CASSQEYSNSYNEQYF.

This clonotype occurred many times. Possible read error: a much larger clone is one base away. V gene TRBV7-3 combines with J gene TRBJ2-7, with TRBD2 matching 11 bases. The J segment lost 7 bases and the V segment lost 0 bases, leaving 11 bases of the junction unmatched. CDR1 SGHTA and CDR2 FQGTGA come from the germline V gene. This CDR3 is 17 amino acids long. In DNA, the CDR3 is TGTGCCAGCAGCTTAACCGATCGGGGACTAGCGGACAATGAGCAGTACTTC. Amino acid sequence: CASSLTDRGLADNEQYF.

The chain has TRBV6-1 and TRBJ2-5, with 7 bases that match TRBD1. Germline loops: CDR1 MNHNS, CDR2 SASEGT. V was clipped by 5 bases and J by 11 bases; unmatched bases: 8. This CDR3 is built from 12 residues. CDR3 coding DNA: TGTGCCAGCAGTCCCCGGACAGGATGGCAGTACTTC. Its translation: CASSPRTGWQYF.